This paragraph reports one T cell receptor (beta chain). Method: immunoSEQ multiplex PCR; TCRdb's copy keeps in-frame clones and lacks some. The repertoire holds about 200,000 clones, with 80% to 90% as singletons. The data derive from a study of blood T cell repertoires in COVID-19. Germline values: CDR1 KGHDR, CDR2 SFDVKD. This CDR3 has 19 residues. Trimming left V 4 bases short and J 0 bases short, with 23 bases between. The chain joins TRBV24-1 to TRBJ2-5, with a possible D match to TRBD1 (6 bases). Sequenced sample: PBMCs or T cells enriched from blood (not recorded which). The source is a woman aged 40 to 50 with acute COVID-19. The CDR3, as DNA: TGTGCCACCAGTGACTTAGGGGGAACGGGCAGGCCACACCAAGAGACCCAGTACTTC. It translates to CATSDLGGTGRPHQETQYF.